These 3 T cell receptor beta chains share one sample of origin, sequenced in a study of OX40 agonist ivuxolimab in advanced cancers. The library came from the immunoSEQ multiplex PCR assay. TCRdb stores this immuneACCESS table with in-frame sequences only. Part of the clones is absent; in the studies checked, under half of the shortfall reflects unresolved V genes, and no reason is known for the rest. In all, the sample holds fewer than 55,000 clones, and approximately 79% of those were seen once. Under 2% of the sample belongs to the ten largest clones. The starting material was CD4+ or CD8+ T cells sorted from blood, obtained in a trial of the OX40 agonist ivuxolimab. The receptors stem from an adult with an advanced solid tumor such as melanoma, head and neck, liver or kidney cancer.

This chain uses TRBV29-1 with TRBJ2-7, with TRBD1 matching 7 bases. V was clipped by 3 bases and J by 4 bases; unmatched bases: 0. Germline V CDR1 and CDR2: SQVTM, ANQGSEA. The CDR3 totals 11 residues. CDR3: CSVEGQYEQYF. CDR3 coding DNA: TGCAGCGTTGAGGGACAGTACGAGCAGTACTTC.

The chain recombines TRBV9 with TRBJ2-1, with D possibly TRBD1 on 7 matching bases. The germline gives CDR1 SGDLS, CDR2 YYNGEE. The CDR3 sequence is 15 residues long. V lost 1 base and J lost 8, with 16 bases in between. CDR3 DNA sequence: TGTGCCAGCAGCGTATTCCAGGGGGGTTACGATGAGCAGTTCTTC. Protein: CASSVFQGGYDEQFF.

J is TRBJ1-2 and V is TRBV27; D gene ambiguous. CDR1 and CDR2 from the germline V gene are MNHEY and SMNVEV (reference sequence). The CDR3 consists of 13 residues. V lost 3 bases and J 2 bases, leaving 7 bases between the germline ends. The CDR3 here is CASSFSLNYGYTF. The DNA of the CDR3 is TGTGCCAGCAGTTTTTCGTTAAACTATGGCTACACCTTC.